This TCR beta chain derives from a study of shared clonotypes between healthy human individuals. Study-wide results and limits: Shared across four donors were around 5% of the naive CD4 clonotypes.

The CDR3 loop spans 14 amino acids. Germline values: CDR1 MNHEY, CDR2 SMNVEV (reference sequence). The J segment lost 3 bases and the V segment lost 5 bases, leaving 4 bases of the junction unmatched. The repertoire was sequenced with immunoSEQ multiplex PCR; TCRdb's copy has only in-frame clones and lacks some. The table includes about 2.2 million clones, 93% detected once. Terminally differentiated effector memory CD45RA+ cells were excluded by CCR7 positive selection of CD45RO-negative cells. In regard to this clone: Its antigen is unknown.

V and J are TRBV27 and TRBJ1-1, with 9 bases identical to TRBD1. The receptor was isolated from a man between 18 and 35 years old in good health. Some clones in this sample may be carry-over from other donors' samples. Sequencing used naive CD8+ T cells from PBMCs. DNA for the CDR3: TGTGCCAGCAGTCCACAGGGGGCGCACACTGAAGCTTTCTTT. Translation: CASSPQGAHTEAFF.